This entry concerns a single T cell receptor (beta chain). It lacks a known antigen. No base qualities exist here, and no much larger clone lies one base off it. The data derive from a study of T cell repertoires in cytomegalovirus infection (dated 2019 in TCRdb). Background for the entire study: The HLA type of each donor mattered for the analysis, because public TCR beta signatures pointed to carriage of CMV infection along with the matching HLA type. Beyond this particular receptor, the publication reports: In both this cohort and an independent roughly 330-donor cohort, the cumulative frequency of public TCR beta family members distinguished carriers of CMV infection plus the relevant HLA type. The ex vivo response was dominated by HLA-C-restricted CMV-specific TCR beta clonotypes, which also provided the single most frequent clonotype in two of eight donors.

Sequencing instrument: Illumina HiSeq 1500. TCRdb handled the public reads itself, with Q25 trimming in fastp and clone calling in MiXCR, and kept productive beta chains. When rows share a CDR3 protein, they turn into one entry using the most common DNA and genes. The sample table lists about 300,000 distinct CDR3 sequences, approximately 10% of them with a count of one. Of the sample, approximately 2.3% is held by the ten largest clones. Between the V and J ends, shortened by 8 bases and 7 bases respectively, the junction contains 19 bases. CDR3 length: 14 amino acids, cysteine to phenylalanine. Left in the record is the CDR3 DNA by itself, 42 bases read in frame from the first base. Sequences LNHNV (CDR1) and YYDKDF (CDR2) are obtained from the germline V gene (reference sequence).

This receptor chain uses TRBV15 and TRBJ2-3; the D gene is perhaps TRBD2, on 7 matching bases. This receptor was identified in a human donor in good health (CMV status not recorded). Some clones in this sample may be carry-over from other donors' samples. Sequencing was done on a sample of PBMCs. The CDR3 here reads CATGGGGRGNTQYF. The nucleotide sequence reads as follows: TGTGCCACCGGGGGCGGGGGCCGGGGAAATACGCAGTATTTT.